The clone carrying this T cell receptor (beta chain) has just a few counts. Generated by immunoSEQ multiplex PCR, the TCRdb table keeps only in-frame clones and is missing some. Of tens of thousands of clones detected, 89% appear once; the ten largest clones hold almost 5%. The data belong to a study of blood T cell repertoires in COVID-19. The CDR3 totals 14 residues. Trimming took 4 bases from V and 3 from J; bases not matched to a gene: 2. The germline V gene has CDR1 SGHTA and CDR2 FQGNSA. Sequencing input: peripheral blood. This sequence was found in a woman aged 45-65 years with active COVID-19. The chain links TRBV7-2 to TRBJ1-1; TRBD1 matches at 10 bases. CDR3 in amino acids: CASSWTGGDTEAFF. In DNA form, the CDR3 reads TGTGCCAGCAGCTGGACAGGGGGGGACACTGAAGCTTTCTTT.